This T cell receptor (beta chain) was sequenced during a study of blood T cell repertoires in COVID-19. As processed by the authors: Nucleated cell counts were estimated from reference gene primer amplification. Some clones are missing from TCRdb's copy, which holds only in-frame ones; the method was immunoSEQ multiplex PCR. V and J calls and clone size are as listed in that table; D and trimming were resolved from the DNA. The sample has about 210,000 clones; roughly 86% are singletons. The CDR3 length is 17 residues. V trimming: 6 bases; J trimming: 0 bases; junction bases outside the gene matches: 13. CDR1 and CDR2 from the germline V gene are LNHDA and SQIVND (reference sequence).

The receptor comes from a woman in her forties or fifties with active or convalescent COVID-19. The chain employs TRBV19 and TRBJ1-1, with 7 nucleotides matching TRBD1. Input material: peripheral blood. CDR3: CASSRQGGFAMNTEAFF. The DNA for the CDR3 is TGTGCCAGTAGCCGACAGGGTGGGTTTGCCATGAACACTGAAGCTTTCTTT.